Listed here are 3 T cell receptor beta chains from one sample, sequenced in a study of shared clonotypes between healthy human individuals. Here immunoSEQ multiplex PCR was the method, and the copy in TCRdb shows in-frame clones only, minus some. The sample consists of over 2 million clones, 85% to 95% of them appearing once. Cells designated naive CD8 were CD45RO-negative and were positively selected for CCR7, with terminally differentiated effector memory CD45RA+ cells excluded. The sequencing sample was made of naive CD8+ T cells sorted from blood. These receptors came from a man in his late teens or twenties in good health.

V is TRBV19 and J is TRBJ2-7; 9 nucleotides match TRBD2. V trimming: 5 bases; J trimming: 5 bases; junction bases outside the gene matches: 4. CDR3 length: 13 amino acids. CDR1 is LNHDA, CDR2 SQIVND, per germline (reference sequence). CDR3 in DNA: TGTGCCAGTAGTTCCAGGACTAGCGACGAGCAGTACTTC. Amino acid sequence: CASSSRTSDEQYF.

The chain couples TRBV7-6 to TRBJ2-7; 10 bases match TRBD1. The CDR3 has 16 residues. In germline, CDR1 is SGHVS, CDR2 FNYEAQ. V lost 0 bases to trimming and J lost 7 bases; unmatched junction nucleotides: 9. The CDR3 DNA reads as TGTGCCAGCAGCTTAGCAGACAGGGGGCAGGTGGGAGAGCAGTACTTC. It codes for CASSLADRGQVGEQYF.

The J gene is TRBJ1-4, the V gene TRBV5-1, with 7 positions matching TRBD1. The CDR3 contains 18 residues. The germline gives CDR1 SGHRS, CDR2 YFSETQ. With V trimmed by 2 bases and J by 2 bases, 12 bases remained unmatched. CDR3 DNA: TGCGCCAGCAGCTTCTTCCTGACAGGGAAGGGGACTAATGAAAAACTGTTTTTT. Amino acid sequence: CASSFFLTGKGTNEKLFF. The full variable domain, completed using reference TRBV5-1 and TRBJ1-4, is KAGVTQTPRYLIKTRGQQVTLSCSPISGHRSVSWYQQTPGQGLQFLFEYFSETQRNKGNFPGRFSGRQFSNSRSEMNVSTLELGDSALYLCASSFFLTGKGTNEKLFFGSGTQLSVL.